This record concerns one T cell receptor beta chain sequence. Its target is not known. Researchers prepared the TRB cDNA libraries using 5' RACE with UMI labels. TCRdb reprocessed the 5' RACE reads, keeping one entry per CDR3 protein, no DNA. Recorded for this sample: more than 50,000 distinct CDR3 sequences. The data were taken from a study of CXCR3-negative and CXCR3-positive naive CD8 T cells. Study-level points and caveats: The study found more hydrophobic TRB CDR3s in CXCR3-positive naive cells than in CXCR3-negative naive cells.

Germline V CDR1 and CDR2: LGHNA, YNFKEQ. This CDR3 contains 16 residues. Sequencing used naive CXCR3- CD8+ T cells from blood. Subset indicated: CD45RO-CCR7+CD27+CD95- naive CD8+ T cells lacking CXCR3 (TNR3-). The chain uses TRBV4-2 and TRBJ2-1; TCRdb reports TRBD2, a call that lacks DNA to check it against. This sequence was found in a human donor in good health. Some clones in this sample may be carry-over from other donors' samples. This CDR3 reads CASSLPLVTADNEQFF.